This T cell receptor (beta chain) appears in the sequencing data of a study of shared clonotypes between healthy human individuals. It was across several immunoSEQ plates that each subset's genomic DNA was evenly split. TCRdb's table, derived via immunoSEQ multiplex PCR, lists solely in-frame clones and lacks some. Here the sample spans a few hundred thousand clones, under 80% being singletons. The CDR3 consists of 12 residues. V shed 0 bases and J shed 7 bases, with 5 bases lying between them. Looked up from germline, CDR1 is SGHRS and CDR2 is YFSETQ. This clone was counted once. Other DNA sequences in this specimen translate into the identical CDR3. Those who donated were healthy HIV-negative adults, with no recent acute infections or vaccinations reported.

This chain uses TRBV5-1 with TRBJ2-1; D gene uncertain. Sequencing was carried out using memory CD4+ T cells sorted from blood. Noted subset: CD45RA-negative fraction. The TCR sequence derives from a man under 40 in good health. CDR3 nucleotide sequence: TGCGCCAGCAGCTTGGCAGGAAATGAGCAGTTCTTC. This sequence encodes CASSLAGNEQFF.